These 8 T cell receptor beta chains were all obtained from the same sample, sequenced in a study of cytomegalovirus exposure and HLA in healthy donors. The study ran its PCR with 60 Vbeta and 13 Jbeta primers. Method: immunoSEQ multiplex PCR; TCRdb's copy keeps in-frame clones and lacks some. In the table there are roughly 15,000 clones, 55% to 75% of which are singletons. Specimen: PBMCs. All receptors come from a woman aged 50 to 60 in good health and CMV-seropositive.

The chain joins TRBV25-1 to TRBJ2-5; D perhaps matches TRBD2 (5 bases). The CDR3 totals 14 residues. Trimming cost V 1 base and J 5 bases, with 11 bases left between them. The germline gives CDR1 MGHDK, CDR2 SYGVNS. CDR3 in DNA: TGTGCCAGCAGTGAATTAGAGGGCCACGAGACCCAGTACTTC. It encodes CASSELEGHETQYF.

The CDR3 here is CSALLLSTQYF. In DNA, the CDR3 is TGCAGTGCCCTACTACTAAGTACGCAGTATTTT. The J gene is TRBJ2-3, the V gene TRBV20-1, with D unclear. The V end was cut by 6 bases, the J end by 8 bases, with 12 bases between. The CDR3 covers 11 residues. Per germline, CDR1 DFQATT and CDR2 SNEGSKA (reference sequence).

V gene TRBV30 combines with J gene TRBJ1-5; possible D gene TRBD1, 5 bases. Trimming shortened V by 0 bases and J by 8 bases, and 11 bases separated the two germline ends. This CDR3 region has 13 residues. CDR1 is GTSNPN and CDR2 is SVGIG in the germline V gene (reference sequence). This CDR3 reads CAWSVGGVEPQHF. DNA for the CDR3: TGTGCCTGGAGTGTGGGAGGGGTCGAGCCCCAGCATTTT.

This clone was seen only a few times. The rearrangement links TRBV5-1 to TRBJ2-1; 16 bases map to TRBD2. The germline V gene has CDR1 SGHRS and CDR2 YFSETQ. V shed 4 bases and J 14 bases; nucleotides not matched to a gene: 3. CDR3 length equals 13 residues. The CDR3 nucleotides are TGCGCCAGCAGCCAGGGACTAGCGGGAGGGAAGTTCTTC. Its translation is CASSQGLAGGKFF. The full variable domain, rest sourced from reference TRBV5-1 and TRBJ2-1, is KAGVTQTPRYLIKTRGQQVTLSCSPISGHRSVSWYQQTPGQGLQFLFEYFSETQRNKGNFPGRFSGRQFSNSRSEMNVSTLELGDSALYLCASSQGLAGGKFFGPGTRLTVL.

Only a few counts were recorded for this clone. The chain is built from TRBV6-1 and TRBJ1-1; 7 positions match TRBD1. Germline V gene lookup returns CDR1 MNHNS and CDR2 SASEGT. This CDR3 comprises 13 residues. The ends lost 6 bases at V and 4 bases at J; junction bases unmatched: 5. CDR3 amino acids: CASSTGAGTEAFF. The CDR3 DNA is TGTGCCAGCAGCACAGGGGCGGGCACTGAAGCTTTCTTT.

The J gene is TRBJ1-2, the V gene TRBV28; possibly TRBD1 for D (5 bases). Germline V gene sequence: CDR1 MDHEN, CDR2 SYDVKM. This CDR3 region has 13 residues. V lost 9 bases, J lost 6 bases, and 17 bases lay in between. CDR3 sequence reads: CASLPGGLNGYTF. In DNA, the CDR3 is TGTGCCAGTCTGCCTGGGGGACTTAATGGCTACACCTTC.

V is TRBV6-5 and J is TRBJ2-7; the D gene is possibly TRBD1 (5 bases). The V and J ends lost 2 bases and 6 bases respectively, with 14 bases between them. CDR3 length: 14 residues. The germline CDR1 and CDR2 sequences are MNHEY and SVGAGI. As DNA, the CDR3 is TGTGCCAGCAGTTACGCGGCAGGGTTTGGCGAGCAGTACTTC. Protein sequence: CASSYAAGFGEQYF.

J is TRBJ1-1 and V is TRBV29-1; no definite D call. Germline V gene lookup returns CDR1 SQVTM and CDR2 ANQGSEA. Trimming pared 7 bases from V and 8 bases from J, leaving 17 bases between. The CDR3 has 12 amino acids. DNA for the CDR3: TGCAGCGCCGGGGAACCCCCCCGGGAAGCTTTCTTT. As protein: CSAGEPPREAFF.